This T cell receptor (beta chain) stems from a study of blood T cell repertoires in COVID-19. The CDR3 runs 14 residues. The trim removed 1 base at V and 2 bases at J, leaving 1 base unmatched. CDR1 MNHEY and CDR2 SVGEGT come from the germline V gene. The method was immunoSEQ multiplex PCR; TCRdb's version includes in-frame clones alone and lacks a portion of them. Seen here are just over 300,000 clones, 80% to 90% observed once, and the top ten hold approximately 9%. The chain couples TRBV6-2 or TRBV6-3 to TRBJ1-2; 7 bases are shared with TRBD1. The sequence was collected from a woman under 30 who had recovered from COVID-19. What was sequenced was PBMCs or T cells enriched from blood (not recorded which). DNA of the CDR3: TGTGCCAGCAGTTACTTGGGACAGAACTATGGCTACACCTTC. This encodes CASSYLGQNYGYTF.